What follows describes a single TCR beta chain. Its target is unknown. Produced via immunoSEQ multiplex PCR; TCRdb's table is partial and in-frame only. The sample contains under 25,000 clones, 84% of which appear only once. This entry comes from a study of T cell responses to AZD1222 COVID-19 vaccine. The study, taken as a whole, reports: Without day 14 samples, only post-peak T cell repertoires were studied. Spike-specific TCR breadth and depth rose after two AZD1222 doses.

Germline-derived CDR1 and CDR2 are SGHRS and YFSETQ. This CDR3 has 13 residues. The germline V and J ends were trimmed by 0 bases and 2 bases, with 6 bases remaining between them. The TCR originated in an adult who received the AZD1222 COVID-19 vaccine. The chain carries TRBV5-1 and TRBJ2-7; no firm D call. The material was peripheral blood, obtained 28 days after the second AZD1222 dose. This CDR3 is CASSLVDTYEQYF. As DNA, the CDR3 is TGCGCCAGCAGCTTGGTCGATACCTACGAGCAGTACTTC.